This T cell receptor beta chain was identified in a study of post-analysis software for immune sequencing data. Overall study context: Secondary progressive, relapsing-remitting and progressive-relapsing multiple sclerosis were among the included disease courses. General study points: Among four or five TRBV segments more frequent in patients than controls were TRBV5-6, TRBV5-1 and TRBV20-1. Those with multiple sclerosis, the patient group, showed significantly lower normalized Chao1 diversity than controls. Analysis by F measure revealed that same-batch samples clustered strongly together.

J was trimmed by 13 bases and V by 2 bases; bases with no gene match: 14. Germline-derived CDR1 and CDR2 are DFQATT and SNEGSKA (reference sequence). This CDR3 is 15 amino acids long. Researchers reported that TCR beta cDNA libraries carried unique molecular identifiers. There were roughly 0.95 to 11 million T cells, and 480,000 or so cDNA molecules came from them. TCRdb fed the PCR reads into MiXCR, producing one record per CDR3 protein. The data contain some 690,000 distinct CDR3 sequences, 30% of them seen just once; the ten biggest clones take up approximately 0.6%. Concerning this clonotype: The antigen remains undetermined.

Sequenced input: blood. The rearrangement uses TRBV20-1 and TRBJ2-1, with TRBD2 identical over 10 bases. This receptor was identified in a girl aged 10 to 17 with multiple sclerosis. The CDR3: CSARKHSGGRETQFF. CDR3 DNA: TGCAGTGCTAGAAAACATAGCGGGGGGCGGGAGACCCAGTTCTTC.